The 5 T cell receptor beta chains presented below share a single source sample, sequenced in a study of cytomegalovirus exposure and HLA in healthy donors. With 60 Vbeta and 13 Jbeta primers, the PCR was carried out. The method was immunoSEQ multiplex PCR; TCRdb's version includes in-frame clones alone and lacks a portion of them. The data show fewer than 250,000 clones, with more than 75% seen just once and around 3.7% held by the top ten. The specimen sequenced was PBMCs. These receptors all stem from a man aged 35 to 55 in good health and CMV-seropositive.

The chain employs TRBV7-9 and TRBJ2-7; D is perhaps TRBD2 (6 bases). Trimming stripped 1 base from V and 7 bases from J, with 20 bases between. The CDR3 runs 16 residues. CDR1 and CDR2 (germline): SEHNR, FQNEAQ (reference sequence). CDR3 DNA: TGTGCCAGCAGCTTAGACGGGGGTACGGGAGAGGGTGAGCAGTACTTC. It translates to CASSLDGGTGEGEQYF.

V gene TRBV11-3 combines with J gene TRBJ1-3; tentatively, D is TRBD1 (5 bases). Germline assignment: CDR1 SGHNT and CDR2 YENEEA. The CDR3 runs to 12 residues. Trimming shortened V by 8 bases and J by 1 base, and 6 bases separated the two germline ends. DNA for the CDR3: TGTGCCAGCGCAGGGTCTGGAAACACCATATATTTT. It encodes CASAGSGNTIYF.

This sequence joins TRBV13 and TRBJ2-7, with 7 nucleotides matching TRBD2. Germline V gene data show CDR1 as PRHDT and CDR2 as FYEKMQ (reference sequence). The V segment lost 0 bases and the J segment 3 bases; nucleotides outside the gene matches: 2. This CDR3 region has 14 residues. The CDR3 region has the DNA TGTGCCAGCAGCTTAGGGCGGGAGTTCTACGAGCAGTACTTC. It yields the protein CASSLGREFYEQYF.

The rearrangement links TRBV5-1 to TRBJ1-3, with 9 positions matching TRBD1. The trim removed 3 bases at V and 1 base at J, leaving 5 bases unmatched. Germline assignment: CDR1 SGHRS and CDR2 YFSETQ. The CDR3 contains 16 residues. The CDR3 bases are TGCGCCAGCAGCTCCACGACAGGGGGTTCTGGAAACACCATATATTTT. This translates into CASSSTTGGSGNTIYF.

The J gene is TRBJ2-7, the V gene TRBV6-5; 7 bases map to TRBD1. With V trimmed by 6 bases and J by 3 bases, 8 bases remained unmatched. Germline V gene lookup returns CDR1 MNHEY and CDR2 SVGAGI. CDR3 length equals 14 residues. CDR3 in amino acids: CASSTGTEGYEQYF. The DNA of the CDR3 is TGTGCCAGCAGCACCGGGACAGAAGGCTACGAGCAGTACTTC.